The clone carrying this T cell receptor (beta chain) turned up a few times. This sample stems from a study of response to subunit inactivated influenza vaccine. V was shortened by 7 bases and J by 8 bases, with 9 bases between the two germline ends. CDR1 and CDR2 from the germline V gene are SQVTM and ANQGSEA. This CDR3 is 10 amino acids long. MiXCR, applied by TCRdb to the RT-PCR reads, yields one record per CDR3 protein. The sample consists of almost 600,000 distinct CDR3 sequences, around 13% of them appearing once. Sequenced here: PBMCs from blood, sampled less than 13 days after vaccination. The sequence came from a man in his fifties who received an inactivated influenza vaccine. V usage is TRBV29-1 and J usage is TRBJ2-1; perhaps TRBD2 as D (6 bases). Here the CDR3 reads CSGGAHEQFF. The CDR3 DNA follows: TGCAGCGGCGGGGCCCATGAGCAGTTCTTC.